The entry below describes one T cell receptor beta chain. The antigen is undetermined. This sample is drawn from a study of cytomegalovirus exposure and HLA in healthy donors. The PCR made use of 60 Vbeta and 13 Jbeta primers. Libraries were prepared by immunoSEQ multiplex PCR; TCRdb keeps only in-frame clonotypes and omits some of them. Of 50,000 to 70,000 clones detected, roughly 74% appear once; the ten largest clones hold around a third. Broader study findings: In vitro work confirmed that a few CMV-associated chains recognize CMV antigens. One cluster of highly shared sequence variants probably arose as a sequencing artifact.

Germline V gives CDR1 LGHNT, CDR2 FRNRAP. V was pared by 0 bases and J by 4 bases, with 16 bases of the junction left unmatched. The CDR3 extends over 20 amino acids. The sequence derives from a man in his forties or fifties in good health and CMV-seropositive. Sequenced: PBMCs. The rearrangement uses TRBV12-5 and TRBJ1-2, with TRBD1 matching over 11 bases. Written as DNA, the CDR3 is TGTGCTAGTGGTTTGGTAGGGGGGGACAGGGGGGAAAGGAGAGTCTATGGCTACACCTTC. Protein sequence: CASGLVGGDRGERRVYGYTF.